This T cell receptor (beta chain) was sequenced during a study of shared clonotypes between healthy human individuals. General study results and limits: As a rule, naive subsets had a larger estimated richness than memory subsets.

The CDR3 has 11 amino acids. With 5 bases removed from V and 8 bases from J, the gap between germline ends came to 9 bases. Looked up from germline, CDR1 is MNHEY and CDR2 is SVGAGI. TCRdb's copy holds only in-frame clones and misses some; the assay was immunoSEQ multiplex PCR. The table lists about 1 million clones, about 74% of them singletons, with around 1.4% in the top ten. All donors were healthy HIV-negative adults lacking recent acute infections or vaccinations. In the case of this clone: Its antigen is undetermined.

Sequencing input: memory CD4+ T cells sorted from blood. Subset reported: CD45RA-negative fraction. This receptor was obtained from a man younger than 35 in good health. The chain recombines TRBV6-5 with TRBJ1-2; tentatively, D is TRBD1 (5 bases). This CDR3 reads CASSGRGGYTF. In nucleotides, the CDR3 is TGTGCCAGCAGTGGTCGGGGCGGCTACACCTTC.